This T cell receptor (beta chain) derives from a study of blood T cell repertoires in COVID-19. In the original workflow: Reference gene primers were amplified, and this amplification served to estimate nucleated cell counts. TCRdb's copy holds only in-frame clones and misses some; the assay was immunoSEQ multiplex PCR. For V, J and clone size, that table is used; D and trimming come from the DNA. The table has 150,000 to 190,000 clones, 84% seen once. Recovery among Cohort 3 donors was established by two negative PCRs, clearance, or symptom resolution. V was trimmed by 3 bases and J by 5 bases, leaving 19 bases between them. In germline, CDR1 is KGHSH, CDR2 LQKENI. This CDR3 comprises 16 residues.

The V and J genes are TRBV18 and TRBJ1-1; D gene unclear. Sequencing was done on a sample of PBMCs or T cells enriched from blood (not recorded which). This receptor was identified in a man aged 45 to 65 who had recovered from COVID-19. For the CDR3, the DNA is TGTGCCAGCTCACCCACCCTGGCCAGAAGCGGGACTGAAGCTTTCTTT. Amino acid sequence: CASSPTLARSGTEAFF. The full variable domain, its missing parts supplied by reference TRBV18 and TRBJ1-1, is NAGVMQNPRHLVRRRGQEARLRCSPMKGHSHVYWYRQLPEEGLKFMVYLQKENIIDESGMPKERFSAEFPKEGPSILRIQQVVRGDSAAYFCASSPTLARSGTEAFFGQGTRLTVV.